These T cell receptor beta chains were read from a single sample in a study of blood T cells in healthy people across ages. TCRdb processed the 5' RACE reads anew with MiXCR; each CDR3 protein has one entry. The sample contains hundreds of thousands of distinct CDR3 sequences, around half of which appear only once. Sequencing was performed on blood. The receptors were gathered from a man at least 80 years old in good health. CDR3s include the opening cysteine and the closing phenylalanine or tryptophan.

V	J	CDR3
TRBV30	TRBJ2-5	CAWRPKGETQYF
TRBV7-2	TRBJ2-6	CASSPGRWANVLTF
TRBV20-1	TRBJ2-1	CSAREQVANEQFF
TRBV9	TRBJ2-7	CASRMNPGQTMGVSGDEQYF
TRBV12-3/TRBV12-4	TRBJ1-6	CASSSTGGGSPLHF
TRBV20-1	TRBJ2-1	CSASPRGTSGRGRRDEQFF
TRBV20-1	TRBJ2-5	CSAGIGSGNEQYF
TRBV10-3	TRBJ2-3	CAISGLAGATDAYF
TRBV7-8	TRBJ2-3	CASSLVLRTLRTDTQYF
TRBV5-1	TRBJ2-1	CASSHGSVAGAYNEQFF
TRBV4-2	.	CASGGLASGGEQYF
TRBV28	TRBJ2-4	CASRRGGGTTKNIQYF
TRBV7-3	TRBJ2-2	CASSLTPGELFF
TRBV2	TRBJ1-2	CASSELSGANYGYTF
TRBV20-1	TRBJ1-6	CSAWDRANSPLHF
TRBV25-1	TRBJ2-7	CASSDRQGKYSYEQYF
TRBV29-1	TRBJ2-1	CSVQGSNEQFF
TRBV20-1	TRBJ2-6	CSAREGALGANVLTF
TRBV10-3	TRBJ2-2	CASNRDRNTGELFF
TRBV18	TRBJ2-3	CASSPLDTGTSGSGRYAYF
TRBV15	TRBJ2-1	CATSRDGDQSSYNEQFF
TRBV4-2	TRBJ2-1	CASSQATGGPREQFF
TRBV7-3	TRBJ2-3	CASSLGGSRTDTQYF
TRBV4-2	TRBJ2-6	CASSQVRWGANVLTF
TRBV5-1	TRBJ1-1	CASSLEPTVNTEAFF
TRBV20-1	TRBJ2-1	CSARDRGLTNEQFF
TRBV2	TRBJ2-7	CASSIDGKVYEQYF
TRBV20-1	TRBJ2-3	CSATSVAGGPADTQYF
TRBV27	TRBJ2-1	CASSNLQGGNEQFF
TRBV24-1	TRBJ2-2	CATGERTGELFF
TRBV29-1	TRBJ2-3	CSVEPLASTDTQYF
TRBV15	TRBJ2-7	CATSPRQLSYEQYF
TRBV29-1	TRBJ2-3	CSVEIPLAGATDTQYF
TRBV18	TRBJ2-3	CASSPGRRLAGITQYF
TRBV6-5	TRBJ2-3	CASSPGANGYAYF
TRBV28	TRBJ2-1	CASSLLGLGQFF
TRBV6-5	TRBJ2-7	CASRDRYSYEQYF
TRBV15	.	CATSRDTWSEQYF
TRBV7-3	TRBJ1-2	CTSSASGTMRGYGYTF
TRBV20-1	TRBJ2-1	CSARDRRTRLVNEQFF
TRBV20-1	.	CSVQGVGQETQYF